This T cell receptor (beta chain) was retrieved from a study of sequential checkpoint blockade in melanoma. Treatment defined: randomized to nivolumab then ipilimumab (arm A) or the reverse (arm B). Profiling relied on immunoSEQ multiplex PCR, and the TCRdb table lists in-frame clones only, not all of them. Found here are 13,000 to 15,000 clones, 55% to 75% of them singletons; the top ten hold about 32%. Germline-derived CDR1 and CDR2 are MNHEY and SMNVEV (reference sequence). V lost 6 bases to trimming and J lost 4 bases; unmatched junction nucleotides: 13. CDR3 size: 17 residues. This clone has only a few counts.

The source material was CD8+ T cells sorted from blood (inferred from file names), sampled from a patient given nivolumab and ipilimumab in sequence. The clonotype comes from a human donor with melanoma. The chain carries TRBV27 and TRBJ2-7, with 12 bases that match TRBD2. This CDR3 is CASSQDETTSGGYEQYF. DNA for the CDR3: TGTGCCAGCAGCCAAGATGAAACCACTAGCGGGGGGTACGAGCAGTACTTC.